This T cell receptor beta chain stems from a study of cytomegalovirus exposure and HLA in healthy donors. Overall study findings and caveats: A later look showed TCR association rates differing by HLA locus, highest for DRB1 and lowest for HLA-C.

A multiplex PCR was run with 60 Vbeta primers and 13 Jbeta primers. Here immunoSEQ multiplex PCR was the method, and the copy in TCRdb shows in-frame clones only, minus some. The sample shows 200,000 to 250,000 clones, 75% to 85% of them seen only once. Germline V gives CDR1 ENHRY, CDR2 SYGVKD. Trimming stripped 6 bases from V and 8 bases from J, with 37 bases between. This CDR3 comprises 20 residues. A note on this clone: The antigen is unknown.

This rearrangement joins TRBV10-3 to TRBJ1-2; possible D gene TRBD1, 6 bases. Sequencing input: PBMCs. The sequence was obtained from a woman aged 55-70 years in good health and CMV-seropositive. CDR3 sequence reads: CAISIDPWDKRSMDTWGYTF. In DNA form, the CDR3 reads TGTGCCATCAGCATAGACCCATGGGACAAAAGATCTATGGATACCTGGGGCTACACCTTC.